The 27 T cell receptor beta chains in this list originate from one sample, sequenced in a study of blood T cell repertoires in COVID-19. The protocol was immunoSEQ multiplex PCR, while the TCRdb copy is restricted to in-frame clones and leaves out a portion. The sample consists of about 260,000 clones, around 82% of them appearing once. The sequenced sample consisted of peripheral blood. The receptors originated from a human donor in a cohort sampled during active COVID-19.

The rearrangement links TRBV6-2 or TRBV6-3 to TRBJ2-7, with D perhaps matching TRBD2 (6 bases). Germline CDR1 is MNHEY and CDR2 is SVGEGT. This CDR3 spans 15 amino acids. Trimming shortened V by 5 bases and J by 0 bases, and 14 bases separated the two germline ends. CDR3 sequence: CASSTLAGSSYEQYF. The CDR3 region has the DNA TGTGCCAGCAGTACCCTTGCCGGGAGCTCCTACGAGCAGTACTTC.

This clone was seen a handful of times. The chain uses TRBV7-9 and TRBJ1-1; D not certain. The CDR3 sequence is 14 residues long. CDR1 is SEHNR and CDR2 is FQNEAQ in the germline V gene (reference sequence). V lost 0 bases to trimming and J lost 4 bases, with 9 bases between them. The CDR3 DNA reads as TGTGCCAGCAGCTTAGCACAGACGCTCACTGAAGCTTTCTTT. It translates to CASSLAQTLTEAFF.

The chain has TRBV3-1 (or the pseudogene TRBV3-2) and TRBJ1-1; D uncertain. The CDR3 sequence is 13 residues long. The germline gives CDR1 LGHDT, CDR2 YNNKEL (reference sequence). V dropped 4 bases and J dropped 0 bases, with 6 bases sitting between them. The CDR3 DNA sequence: TGTGCCAGCAGCCTTTTCTTGAACACTGAAGCTTTCTTT. It translates to CASSLFLNTEAFF.

As regards this clone: Its ends do not fully match the called genes, so a read error is possible. The chain couples TRBV15 to TRBJ1-4; D gene unclear. In germline, CDR1 is LNHNV, CDR2 YYDKDF (reference sequence). CDR3 length: 13 residues. In DNA, the CDR3 is TGTGCCACCAGCGGAGACGTGAGCGAAAAACTGTTTTTT. Protein: CATSGDVSEKLFF.

The V gene is TRBV4-3, the J gene TRBJ2-6; tentatively, D is TRBD2 (7 bases). V was cut by 0 bases and J by 0 bases, with 15 bases left in between. There are 19 residues in the CDR3. The germline gives CDR1 LGHNA, CDR2 YSLEER. The CDR3 DNA reads as TGCGCCAGCAGCCAAGATAGGGGGGGCCAATTCTCTGGGGCCAACGTCCTGACTTTC. Translation gives CASSQDRGGQFSGANVLTF.

The J gene is TRBJ2-3, the V gene TRBV21-1; TRBD1 is the table's D call and was not checked against the DNA. TRBV21-1 is marked as a pseudogene. The CDR3 is made up of 15 amino acids. The CDR3 protein is CASSHRGRSSKTQYF. The CDR3 bases are TGTGCCAGCAGCCACAGGGGAAGAAGTAGCAAGACGCAGTATTTT.

The chain uses TRBV18 and TRBJ2-1; 7 bases map to TRBD2. V was clipped by 6 bases and J by 4 bases; unmatched bases: 9. Per germline, CDR1 KGHSH and CDR2 LQKENI. The CDR3 has 15 residues. The CDR3 is CASSPTRGGYNEQFF. CDR3 nucleotides: TGTGCCAGCTCGCCAACCCGGGGAGGGTACAATGAGCAGTTCTTC.

V and J are TRBV4-3 and TRBJ1-2; D is uncertain. Trimming removed 2 bases at V and 1 base at J, with 5 bases between. The CDR3 covers 13 residues. Germline V gives CDR1 LGHNA, CDR2 YSLEER. This CDR3 reads CASSQLVNYGYTF. CDR3 sequence (DNA): TGCGCCAGCAGCCAACTTGTTAACTATGGCTACACCTTC.

J is TRBJ2-1 and V is TRBV6-6, with a possible D match to TRBD1 (7 bases). There are 13 residues in the CDR3. V was shortened by 4 bases and J by 9 bases, with 13 bases between the two germline ends. Germline CDR1 is MNHNY and CDR2 is SVGAGI (reference sequence). The CDR3 sequence is CASSWGTAGEQFF. In DNA form, the CDR3 reads TGTGCCAGCAGTTGGGGGACAGCGGGTGAGCAGTTCTTC.

This clone has just one count. J is TRBJ2-1 and V is TRBV4-2; 12 positions match TRBD2. Per germline, CDR1 LGHNA and CDR2 YNFKEQ. CDR3 length equals 16 residues. V was clipped by 2 bases and J by 7 bases; unmatched bases: 6. CDR3 sequence (DNA): TGTGCCAGCAGCCAACGACTAGCGGGAGTGATGAATGAGCAGTTCTTC. This sequence encodes CASSQRLAGVMNEQFF.

This clone was counted a few times. The V and J genes are TRBV7-3 and TRBJ2-3, with 11 bases matching TRBD2. Germline CDR1 and CDR2: SGHTA and FQGTGA. This CDR3 is 16 amino acids long. V was clipped by 3 bases and J by 1 base; unmatched bases: 3. In DNA form, the CDR3 reads TGTGCCAGCAGCTTTACGGGACTAGCGGGCACAGATACGCAGTATTTT. Its protein product is CASSFTGLAGTDTQYF.

The chain combines TRBV4-3 with TRBJ2-7; D is ambiguous. Germline-derived CDR1 and CDR2 are LGHNA and YSLEER. The CDR3 sequence is 16 residues long. Trimming removed 0 bases from V and 9 bases from J, with 21 bases in between. The CDR3 sequence is CASSQDKNSLHTRQYF. The CDR3 DNA reads as TGCGCCAGCAGCCAAGATAAGAACAGTCTTCATACGAGGCAGTACTTC.

This chain joins TRBV6-6 and TRBJ2-2, with TRBD2 identical over 16 bases. CDR3 length: 16 residues. The V gene's germline CDR1 is MNHNY and CDR2 SVGAGI (reference sequence). V trimming: 7 bases; J trimming: 6 bases; junction bases outside the gene matches: 5. As DNA, the CDR3 is TGTGCCAGCACCTTTGGGACTAGCGGGAGGGCCGGGGAGCTGTTTTTT. Amino acid sequence: CASTFGTSGRAGELFF.

The chain is built from TRBV7-2 and TRBJ2-2; the D is unclear. V dropped 1 base and J dropped 6 bases, with 9 bases sitting between them. This CDR3 is built from 14 residues. Germline-derived CDR1 and CDR2 are SGHTA and FQGNSA. The CDR3 reads CASSLVSRAGELFF. In DNA, the CDR3 is TGTGCCAGCAGCTTAGTTTCACGGGCCGGGGAGCTGTTTTTT.

This clone came up many times. The chain recombines TRBV28 with TRBJ2-1; 7 positions agree with TRBD2. The CDR3 spans 17 residues. V dropped 5 bases and J dropped 2; count of bases not matched to a gene: 12. Germline CDR1 is MDHEN and CDR2 is SYDVKM. CDR3 amino acids: CASSLGVAGVAYNEQFF. The CDR3 bases are TGTGCCAGCAGTCTAGGGGTCGCGGGAGTGGCCTACAATGAGCAGTTCTTC.

The gene calls are TRBV6-6 and TRBJ2-3; 12 bases agree with TRBD2. This CDR3 has 16 amino acids. Germline CDR1 MNHNY, CDR2 SVGAGI (reference sequence). V lost 5 bases and J lost 4; bases outside the gene matches: 7. This chain's CDR3 is CASSTATSGRPDTQYF. In nucleotides, the CDR3 is TGTGCCAGCAGTACCGCGACTAGCGGGAGACCAGATACGCAGTATTTT.

Details on this clone: At one end the junction does not follow the germline gene, possibly because of a read error. The chain carries TRBV6-5 and TRBJ2-7; TRBD2 agrees at 7 bases. CDR1 is MNHEY, CDR2 SVGAGI, per germline. This CDR3 contains 15 residues. The CDR3 bases are TGTGCCACCAGTAGGGCGGCTGGGGGGGGCTACGAGCAGTACTTC. This gives the protein CATSRAAGGGYEQYF.

The V gene is TRBV21-1, the J gene TRBJ2-6; the listed D gene, TRBD1, was not tested against the DNA. TRBV21-1 counts as a pseudogene. This CDR3 has 16 residues. CDR3 residues: CASRPIETARANVLTF. In nucleotides, the CDR3 is TGTGCCAGCAGGCCAATAGAGACAGCAAGGGCCAACGTCCTGACTTTC.

The CDR3 sequence is CASSLRTGASRGYTF. CDR3 DNA: TGTGCCAGCAGCTTAAGGACAGGAGCTTCGCGTGGCTACACCTTC. The chain recombines TRBV11-2 with TRBJ1-2, with 7 bases identical to TRBD1. The CDR3 is 15 residues long. The V and J ends lost 2 bases and 7 bases, in that order; junction bases with no gene match: 10. CDR1 is SGHAT and CDR2 is FQNNGV in the germline V gene.

This clone was counted only a few times. The chain recombines TRBV4-3 with TRBJ2-7; D perhaps matches TRBD1 (5 bases). Germline-derived CDR1 and CDR2 are LGHNA and YSLEER. CDR3 size: 16 residues. Trimming stripped 0 bases from V and 5 bases from J, with 17 bases between. The CDR3 region is CASSQDPSRVGDEQYF. CDR3 coding DNA: TGCGCCAGCAGCCAAGATCCCAGCAGGGTAGGCGACGAGCAGTACTTC.

The chain combines TRBV9 with TRBJ2-7; 8 bases line up with TRBD1. J lost 4 bases, V lost 0 bases, and 6 bases had no gene match. Germline-derived CDR1 and CDR2 are SGDLS and YYNGEE. The CDR3 is 15 residues long. The CDR3, as DNA: TGTGCCAGCAGCGTAGGTTTGACAGGGGTTTACGAGCAGTACTTC. Residues: CASSVGLTGVYEQYF.

J is TRBJ2-1 and V is TRBV29-1, with 9 bases that match TRBD1. V gave up 7 bases and J gave up 7 bases; unmatched junction bases: 5. The germline CDR1 and CDR2 sequences are SQVTM and ANQGSEA. This CDR3 spans 12 amino acids. The CDR3 region has the DNA TGCAGCGCTTGGACAGGGGAGAATGAGCAGTTCTTC. Amino acid sequence: CSAWTGENEQFF.

This clone has a handful of counts. V and J are TRBV24-1 and TRBJ1-5; unclear D gene. The length of the CDR3 is 13 residues. The germline V gene has CDR1 KGHDR and CDR2 SFDVKD. The V and J ends lost 3 bases and 7 bases respectively, with 9 bases between them. CDR3: CATSDVRSQPQHF. As DNA, the CDR3 is TGTGCCACCAGTGATGTCAGGTCCCAGCCCCAGCATTTT.

On this clone: The identical CDR3 is also encoded by other nucleotide sequences in the sample. The chain has TRBV5-1 and TRBJ1-2; TRBD1 matches 9 bases. The CDR3 spans 15 residues. With 4 bases clipped from V and 1 base from J, the junction kept 5 bases outside the gene matches. Germline lookup yields CDR1 SGHRS and CDR2 YFSETQ. CDR3 sequence reads: CASSLWTGVNYGYTF. CDR3 coding DNA: TGCGCCAGCAGCCTTTGGACAGGGGTTAACTATGGCTACACCTTC.

This sequence joins TRBV5-5 and TRBJ1-5, with a tentative D call TRBD1 (6 bases). The V gene's germline CDR1 is SGHKS and CDR2 YYEKEE (reference sequence). Trimming shortened V by 3 bases and J by 4 bases, and 14 bases separated the two germline ends. The CDR3 is 15 residues long. This CDR3 reads CASSWGRQVNQPQHF. CDR3 nucleotide sequence: TGTGCCAGCAGCTGGGGACGACAGGTAAATCAGCCCCAGCATTTT.

The rearrangement joins TRBV10-3 to TRBJ2-2; D gene uncertain. Between the trimmed V and J ends, which lost 2 bases and 0 bases, there was a span of 4 bases. Per germline, CDR1 ENHRY and CDR2 SYGVKD. CDR3 size: 14 residues. This chain's CDR3 is CAISETANTGELFF. The CDR3 DNA reads as TGTGCCATCAGTGAGACGGCGAACACCGGGGAGCTGTTTTTT.

About this clone: An end of the junction differs from the germline gene, which may be a read error. The rearrangement links TRBV10-2 to TRBJ2-7, with 9 bases fitting TRBD1. CDR1 and CDR2 (germline): WSHSY, SAAADI. The CDR3 is 13 amino acids. The CDR3 region has the DNA TGCGCCAGCACTGAGACAGGGGGCTACGAGCAGTACTTC. It yields the protein CASTETGGYEQYF.